One TCR beta chain is described in this entry. Its antigen is unidentified. This may stem from a read error, because a much larger clone lies one nucleotide away. The data were obtained in a study of molecular identifiers for immune sequencing clone quantification. Study outcomes and limitations: Effector cells kept over 98% of their molecules in clones above 20 RNA copies, while naive cells kept under 1% there. The sizes of highly expanded clones could be underestimated when identical TCR molecules share a barcode.

The V segment lost 1 base and the J segment 3 bases; nucleotides outside the gene matches: 3. The CDR3 runs to 15 residues. Germline values: CDR1 MGHRA, CDR2 YSYEKL. One entry per CDR3 protein results from TCRdb running MiXCR on the PCR reads. The table shows approximately 550,000 distinct CDR3 sequences, with approximately 25% occurring only once. This TCR came from a human donor in good health. Some libraries in this study had Jurkat cell RNA spiked in. The sequenced sample was naive CD8+ T cells from blood, with Jurkat cell RNA spiked in. Sample subset: FACS-sorted CD8+CD4-CCR7+CD45RA+ naive T cells. This chain uses TRBV4-1 with TRBJ1-3; 7 bases line up with TRBD1. CDR3 amino acids: CASSQVGGYGNTIYF. CDR3 bases: TGCGCCAGCAGCCAAGTAGGGGGCTATGGAAACACCATATATTTT.